Below are 12 T cell receptor beta chains sequenced from a single sample in a study of cytomegalovirus exposure and HLA in healthy donors. The PCR had 60 Vbeta and 13 Jbeta primers. The method was immunoSEQ multiplex PCR; TCRdb's version includes in-frame clones alone and lacks a portion of them. The sample lists under 250,000 clones; approximately 78% were seen once. Input material: PBMCs. The receptors originated from a woman in her thirties or forties in good health and CMV-seronegative.

The CDR3 bases are TGTGCCATCAGAGGCGGGACAGGGGAGGGAACTGAAGCTTTCTTT. Residues: CAIRGGTGEGTEAFF. The V and J genes are TRBV10-3 and TRBJ1-1, with 10 bases matching TRBD1. CDR1 and CDR2 from the germline V gene are ENHRY and SYGVKD. The CDR3 sequence is 15 residues long. V shed 6 bases, J shed 5 bases, and the junction held 9 bases outside the gene matches.

This chain links TRBV13 with TRBJ1-1; 11 bases align to TRBD1. Per germline, CDR1 PRHDT and CDR2 FYEKMQ (reference sequence). Germline trimming cut 5 bases from V and 3 bases from J; bases unmatched to any gene: 5. The CDR3 covers 15 residues. CDR3 DNA sequence: TGTGCCAGCAGCCAATGGGGACAGGGGGACACTGAAGCTTTCTTT. As protein: CASSQWGQGDTEAFF.

Only one count was recorded for this clone. The chain carries TRBV12-5 and TRBJ2-5, with D possibly being TRBD1 (6 bases). Germline V gene lookup returns CDR1 LGHNT and CDR2 FRNRAP. V lost 5 bases, J lost 5 bases, and 24 bases lay in between. The CDR3 consists of 17 residues. The CDR3 DNA is TGTGCTAGTGGTCCCGGGCAGGGGTCGAAGGGATGGGAGACCCAGTACTTC. Its protein product is CASGPGQGSKGWETQYF.

The rearrangement links TRBV5-1 to TRBJ2-7; TRBD1 agrees at 9 bases. With 4 bases clipped from V and 5 bases from J, the junction kept 7 bases outside the gene matches. Looked up from germline, CDR1 is SGHRS and CDR2 is YFSETQ. The CDR3 runs to 14 residues. The CDR3 bases are TGCGCCAGCAGCACCCGGACAGGGGTCCACGAGCAGTACTTC. Encoded protein: CASSTRTGVHEQYF.

The chain combines TRBV5-1 with TRBJ2-5, with D possibly matching TRBD1 (5 bases). The last part of the DNA fits TRBJ2-7 better; the J call may be wrong. The CDR3 spans 14 residues. Per germline, CDR1 SGHRS and CDR2 YFSETQ. CDR3 residues: CASSTQGTKGEQYF. The CDR3, as DNA: TGCGCCAGCAGCACGCAGGGTACGAAAGGCGAGCAGTACTTC.

This rearrangement joins TRBV7-9 to TRBJ1-2; a weak D match, TRBD1 (6 bases). Deletions cut 9 bases from V and 3 bases from J, with 23 bases between. This CDR3 region has 16 residues. Germline CDR1 is SEHNR and CDR2 is FQNEAQ (reference sequence). The CDR3 region is CASQNGQLLTDYGYTF. The DNA for the CDR3 is TGTGCCAGTCAAAACGGACAGTTGCTAACAGACTATGGCTACACCTTC.

The chain recombines TRBV19 with TRBJ2-5, with 7 bases matching TRBD2. Unmatched junction bases numbered 10, after V lost 7 bases and J lost 2 bases. CDR3 length: 15 residues. Germline assignment: CDR1 LNHDA and CDR2 SQIVND (reference sequence). The DNA of the CDR3 is TGTGCCAGTACTCGGAGCGGGGTCCTACAAGAGACCCAGTACTTC. Translation: CASTRSGVLQETQYF.

The rearrangement links TRBV15 to TRBJ2-7, with a tentative D call TRBD2 (5 bases). CDR3 length: 15 amino acids. Germline-derived CDR1 and CDR2 are LNHNV and YYDKDF (reference sequence). V was cut by 4 bases and J by 3 bases, with 16 bases left in between. The CDR3 coding sequence is TGTGCCACCAGCACCGACTCGTTCGCGGGCTACGAGCAGTACTTC. It codes for CATSTDSFAGYEQYF.

This clone occurred once. The rearrangement joins TRBV30 to TRBJ2-5, with TRBD2 as a possible D gene (6 bases). This CDR3 spans 12 amino acids. Germline lookup yields CDR1 GTSNPN and CDR2 SVGIG (reference sequence). V gave up 2 bases and J gave up 5 bases, with 9 bases separating them. CDR3 protein: CAWSFGGETQYF. CDR3 sequence (DNA): TGTGCCTGGAGTTTTGGGGGGGAGACCCAGTACTTC. The variable domain in full, completed from reference TRBV30 and TRBJ2-5, reads SQTIHQWPATLVQPVGSPLSLECTVEGTSNPNLYWYRQAAGRGLQLLFYSVGIGQISSEVPQNLSASRPQDRQFILSSKKLLLSDSGFYLCAWSFGGETQYFGPGTRLLVL.

This clone has a single count. The V gene is TRBV6-5, the J gene TRBJ2-3; the D gene is possibly TRBD2 (6 bases). V was pared by 4 bases and J by 5 bases, with 10 bases between. This CDR3 is built from 13 residues. Germline V gene data show CDR1 as MNHEY and CDR2 as SVGAGI. The CDR3 bases are TGTGCCAGCAGTTTGAGGGAGGAAGATACGCAGTATTTT. Translation: CASSLREEDTQYF.

This clone is a singleton in its sample. This CDR3 is CASSFTPGLGETQYF. The CDR3 DNA follows: TGCGCCAGCAGCTTTACCCCGGGTTTGGGAGAGACCCAGTACTTC. The rearrangement joins TRBV5-1 to TRBJ2-5; D not certain. Trimming removed 2 bases from V and 4 bases from J, with 15 bases in between. The CDR3 is 15 residues long. The germline gives CDR1 SGHRS, CDR2 YFSETQ.

This chain connects TRBV27 to TRBJ2-5; weak D call: TRBD2 (5 bases). Germline V lookup: CDR1 MNHEY, CDR2 SMNVEV (reference sequence). Trimming took 2 bases from V and 1 from J, leaving 11 bases between them. The CDR3 spans 15 residues. CDR3 coding DNA: TGTGCCAGCAGTTTAGCGGCAGGACTCCAAGAGACCCAGTACTTC. This encodes CASSLAAGLQETQYF.